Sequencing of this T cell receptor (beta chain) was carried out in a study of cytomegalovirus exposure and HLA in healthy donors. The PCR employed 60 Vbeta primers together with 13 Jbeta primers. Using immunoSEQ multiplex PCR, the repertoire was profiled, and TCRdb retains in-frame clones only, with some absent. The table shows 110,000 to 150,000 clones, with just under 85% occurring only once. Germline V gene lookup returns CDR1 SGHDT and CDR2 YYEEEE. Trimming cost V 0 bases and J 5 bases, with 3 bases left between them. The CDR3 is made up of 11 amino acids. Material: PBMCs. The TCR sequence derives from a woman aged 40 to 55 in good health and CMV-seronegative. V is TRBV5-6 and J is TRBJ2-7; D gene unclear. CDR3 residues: CASSLGDEQYF. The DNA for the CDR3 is TGTGCCAGCAGCTTGGGAGACGAGCAGTACTTC.